These 5 T cell receptor beta chains were all obtained from the same sample, sequenced in a study of molecular identifiers for immune sequencing clone quantification. TCRdb reprocessed the PCR reads with MiXCR, giving one entry per CDR3 protein. Of 90,000 to 120,000 distinct CDR3 sequences detected, over 30% appear once; the ten largest clones hold around 4.2%. Sequencing input: naive CD8+ T cells from blood, with Jurkat cell RNA spiked in. The subset is: FACS-sorted CD8+CD4-CCR7+CD45RA+ naive T cells. The receptors shown here come from a human donor in good health. Some libraries in this study had Jurkat cell RNA spiked in.

This clonotype was observed a handful of times. The rearrangement uses TRBV28 and TRBJ1-5; D call uncertain. The ends were cut back, 10 bases at V and 3 bases at J, with 16 bases in the middle. This CDR3 contains 14 residues. Germline values: CDR1 MDHEN, CDR2 SYDVKM. The CDR3 protein is CATQTPRLNQPQHF. In DNA form, the CDR3 reads TGTGCCACCCAGACACCCAGGCTCAATCAGCCCCAGCATTTT.

The genes are TRBV28 and TRBJ2-7; possible D gene TRBD2, 6 bases. CDR1 and CDR2 (germline): MDHEN, SYDVKM. The V gene lost 6 bases and the J gene lost 2 bases, with 11 bases spanning the gap. The CDR3 contains 13 residues. This CDR3 is CASSRGLTYEQYF. Written as DNA, the CDR3 is TGTGCCAGCAGCCGGGGACTTACCTACGAGCAGTACTTC.

Comments on this clonotype: A much larger clone lies one base from this, so it may be a read error. The J gene is TRBJ2-7, the V gene TRBV29-1, with a tentative D call TRBD2 (6 bases). Trimming stripped 7 bases from V and 5 bases from J, with 15 bases between. The CDR3 is 12 residues long. CDR1 is SQVTM, CDR2 ANQGSEA, per germline. The chain's CDR3 is CSAAEGRNEQYF. CDR3 DNA: TGCAGCGCTGCAGAGGGGAGGAACGAGCAGTACTTC.

V gene TRBV28 combines with J gene TRBJ2-7; 7 bases match TRBD1. CDR1 and CDR2 (germline): MDHEN, SYDVKM. Trimming cost V 5 bases and J 3 bases; bases outside gene matches: 13. The CDR3 runs to 16 residues. CDR3 sequence (DNA): TGTGCCAGCAGTCCTCCGACAGGGATTCTTCTCTACGAGCAGTACTTC. It codes for CASSPPTGILLYEQYF.

V is TRBV12-3 or TRBV12-4 and J is TRBJ2-5; D uncertain. The CDR3 runs to 17 residues. The V gene lost 2 bases and the J gene lost 0 bases, with 16 bases spanning the gap. The chain's CDR3 is CASSLTYSRRNQETQYF. The CDR3 nucleotides are TGTGCCAGCAGTTTAACATACAGCCGACGGAACCAAGAGACCCAGTACTTC.